A single T cell receptor (beta chain) is shown here with its context. Here immunoSEQ multiplex PCR was the method, and the copy in TCRdb shows in-frame clones only, minus some. This table has under 150,000 clones, about 90% appearing once. The data belong to a study of control samples from healthy donors and cancer patients. CDR1 is SGHTA and CDR2 is FQGNSA in the germline V gene. With 3 bases removed from V and 8 bases from J, the gap between germline ends came to 13 bases. The CDR3 extends over 13 amino acids. The receptor's source is a man in his forties or fifties with head and neck cancer. V is TRBV7-2 and J is TRBJ1-2; no firm D call. Material for sequencing was PBMCs. The CDR3, as DNA: TGTGCCAGCAGCTTGGCCCTCGGGCGAGGCTACACCTTC. Its protein is CASSLALGRGYTF.